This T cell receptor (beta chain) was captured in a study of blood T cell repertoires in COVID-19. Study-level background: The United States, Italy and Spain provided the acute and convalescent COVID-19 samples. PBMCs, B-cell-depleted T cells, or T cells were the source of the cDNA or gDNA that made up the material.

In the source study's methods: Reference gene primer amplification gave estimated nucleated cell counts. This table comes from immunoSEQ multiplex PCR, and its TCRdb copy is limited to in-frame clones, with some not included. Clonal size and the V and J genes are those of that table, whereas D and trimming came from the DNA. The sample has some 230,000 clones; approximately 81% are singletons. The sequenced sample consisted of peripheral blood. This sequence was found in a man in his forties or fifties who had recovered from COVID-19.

CDR3 DNA sequence: TGTGCCAGCAGTTTAGGCTCCCCCTACGAGCAGTACTTC. Its protein is CASSLGSPYEQYF. This rearrangement joins TRBV27 to TRBJ2-7; D uncertain. The V gene's germline CDR1 is MNHEY and CDR2 SMNVEV (reference sequence). Trimming cost V 2 bases and J 2 bases, with 7 bases left between them. This CDR3 spans 13 amino acids.